These 2 T cell receptor beta chains were all obtained from the same sample, sequenced in a study of shared clonotypes between healthy human individuals. Here immunoSEQ multiplex PCR was the method, and the copy in TCRdb shows in-frame clones only, minus some. Among about 1.5 million clones listed, 98% were seen once. Specimen: naive CD4+ T cells sorted from blood. Subset: CD45RA+ positively selected. The receptors come from a man under 40 in good health.

The chain joins TRBV25-1 to TRBJ2-5; TRBD2 aligns across 8 bases. The CDR3 consists of 16 residues. The germline CDR1 and CDR2 sequences are MGHDK and SYGVNS. The ends lost 1 base at V and 0 bases at J; junction bases unmatched: 4. CDR3 nucleotide sequence: TGTGCCAGCAGTGAATTGCTTAGCGGGAACCAAGAGACCCAGTACTTC. Its translation: CASSELLSGNQETQYF.

This chain connects TRBV4-1 to TRBJ2-5, with 9 bases lining up with TRBD1. Germline CDR1 MGHRA, CDR2 YSYEKL. The CDR3 is made up of 15 amino acids. Losses at the gene ends were 3 bases for V and 5 bases for J; bases not matched to a gene: 7. The CDR3 region is CASSHSDRGGETQYF. CDR3 DNA sequence: TGCGCCAGCAGCCACTCGGACAGGGGAGGGGAGACCCAGTACTTC.